These 21 T cell receptor beta chains were sequenced from one sample in a study of T cell changes during pregnancy in multiple sclerosis. Only in-frame clones appear in the TCRdb table, and some are missing; sequencing was by immunoSEQ multiplex PCR. The sample includes tens of thousands of clones, 90% of them seen just once. The sample consisted of peripheral blood, taken in the third trimester of pregnancy. These receptors came from a female donor in good health, enrolled as a control in a pregnancy study.

To note about this clone: The same CDR3 is also encoded by other DNA sequences in this sample. The chain employs TRBV6-4 and TRBJ2-2, with 7 positions matching TRBD2. The J segment lost 1 base and the V segment lost 2 bases, leaving 4 bases of the junction unmatched. CDR3 size: 16 residues. The germline gives CDR1 MRHNA, CDR2 SNTAGT. The CDR3 sequence is CASSDGGSGNTGELFF. The CDR3, as DNA: TGTGCCAGCAGTGACGGCGGGAGTGGGAACACCGGGGAGCTGTTTTTT.

This chain links TRBV5-6 with TRBJ2-3, with TRBD1 as a possible D gene (6 bases). In germline, CDR1 is SGHDT, CDR2 YYEEEE. The CDR3 loop spans 15 amino acids. V gave up 4 bases and J gave up 3 bases, with 15 bases separating them. For the CDR3, the DNA is TGTGCCAGCAGCAGGTACCGGGACACGACAGATACGCAGTATTTT. Residues: CASSRYRDTTDTQYF.

The count of this clone is one. The chain has TRBV28 and TRBJ1-4; TRBD1 matches at 7 bases. Germline V gene data show CDR1 as MDHEN and CDR2 as SYDVKM. The CDR3 is 15 residues long. V gave up 4 bases and J gave up 11 bases; unmatched junction bases: 13. The CDR3 region has the DNA TGTGCCAGCAGTTCAGGGGACAGCGCCTCTCGGAAACTGTTTTTT. It is translated as CASSSGDSASRKLFF.

The rearrangement joins TRBV19 to TRBJ2-1; maybe TRBD2 (5 bases). The V gene's germline CDR1 is LNHDA and CDR2 SQIVND (reference sequence). Trimming cost V 3 bases and J 9 bases, with 15 bases left between them. The CDR3 loop spans 14 amino acids. CDR3 amino acids: CASSMRVSDGEQFF. The CDR3, as DNA: TGTGCCAGTAGTATGCGGGTCTCCGATGGTGAGCAGTTCTTC.

This clone was recorded a few times. J is TRBJ2-7 and V is TRBV15, with TRBD1 matching 10 bases. The V and J ends lost 4 bases and 3 bases, in that order; junction bases with no gene match: 12. The CDR3 runs to 17 residues. Looked up from germline, CDR1 is LNHNV and CDR2 is YYDKDF (reference sequence). This CDR3 is CATSTSTPGQGFYEQYF. CDR3 nucleotides: TGTGCCACCAGCACTTCTACCCCGGGACAGGGGTTCTACGAGCAGTACTTC. Looking up the rest from reference TRBV15 and TRBJ2-7 gives the full variable domain: DAMVIQNPRYQVTQFGKPVTLSCSQTLNHNVMYWYQQKSSQAPKLLFHYYDKDFNNEADTPDNFQSRRPNTSFCFLDIRSPGLGDTAMYLCATSTSTPGQGFYEQYFGPGTRLTVT.

The chain couples TRBV20-1 to TRBJ2-3, with D hard to call. Germline V gene data show CDR1 as DFQATT and CDR2 as SNEGSKA (reference sequence). The V and J ends lost 3 bases and 2 bases respectively, with 3 bases between them. The CDR3 consists of 11 residues. This CDR3 reads CSASFTDTQYF. The CDR3 DNA reads TGCAGTGCTAGCTTCACAGATACGCAGTATTTT.

This chain uses TRBV5-6 with TRBJ1-1; the match to TRBD1 covers 9 bases. Unmatched junction bases numbered 1, after V lost 4 bases and J lost 0 bases. The CDR3 is made up of 14 amino acids. CDR1 SGHDT and CDR2 YYEEEE come from the germline V gene. Written as DNA, the CDR3 is TGTGCCAGCAGCGGACAGGGGATGAACACTGAAGCTTTCTTT. The encoded protein is CASSGQGMNTEAFF.

The rearrangement joins TRBV7-2 to TRBJ1-2; 10 nucleotides match TRBD1. V trimming: 1 base; J trimming: 2 bases; junction bases outside the gene matches: 7. Germline V gene lookup returns CDR1 SGHTA and CDR2 FQGNSA. The CDR3 length is 17 residues. The CDR3 protein is CASSLGQGANSNYGYTF. DNA for the CDR3: TGTGCCAGCAGCTTAGGACAGGGGGCCAATTCAAACTATGGCTACACCTTC.

The chain carries TRBV7-2 and TRBJ1-2; 8 positions agree with TRBD1. This CDR3 contains 15 residues. The germline V gene has CDR1 SGHTA and CDR2 FQGNSA. V lost 5 bases and J lost 2; bases outside the gene matches: 7. The CDR3 DNA follows: TGTGCCAGCAGCCCCCGGACAGGGCAAAACTATGGCTACACCTTC. Translated, it gives CASSPRTGQNYGYTF. The complete variable domain, with remaining parts taken from reference TRBV7-2 and TRBJ1-2, reads GAGVSQSPSNKVTEKGKDVELRCDPISGHTALYWYRQSLGQGLEFLIYFQGNSAPDKSGLPSDRFSAERTGGSVSTLTIQRTQQEDSAVYLCASSPRTGQNYGYTFGSGTRLTVV.

The chain has TRBV5-1 and TRBJ2-3; 7 bases are a match to TRBD1. Germline CDR1 reads SGHRS; CDR2 reads YFSETQ. The V segment lost 1 base and the J segment 0 bases; nucleotides outside the gene matches: 2. The length of the CDR3 is 15 residues. CDR3 sequence reads: CASSLMTGSTDTQYF. CDR3 DNA sequence: TGCGCCAGCAGCTTGATGACAGGGAGCACAGATACGCAGTATTTT.

This clone was counted once. The chain recombines TRBV30 with TRBJ2-5, with 14 bases matching TRBD2. Trimming cost V 4 bases and J 4 bases; bases outside gene matches: 5. The CDR3 consists of 15 residues. Germline CDR1 GTSNPN, CDR2 SVGIG (reference sequence). CDR3: CAWTRGLAGVETQYF. For the CDR3, the DNA is TGTGCCTGGACCAGGGGACTAGCGGGAGTAGAGACCCAGTACTTC.

This chain joins TRBV4-1 and TRBJ2-7; possible D gene TRBD2, 7 bases. Germline CDR1 and CDR2: MGHRA and YSYEKL. V was trimmed by 4 bases and J by 4 bases, leaving 14 bases between them. The CDR3 is 14 residues long. CDR3 sequence reads: CASSPGEGGYEQYF. The CDR3, as DNA: TGCGCCAGCAGCCCGGGGGAGGGGGGGTACGAGCAGTACTTC.

This clone was detected only once. The chain carries TRBV5-5 and TRBJ2-2, with D possibly being TRBD1 (5 bases). V was trimmed by 1 base and J by 3 bases, leaving 10 bases between them. Germline values: CDR1 SGHKS, CDR2 YYEKEE (reference sequence). The CDR3 consists of 15 residues. CDR3 DNA sequence: TGTGCCAGCAGCTTGAGGGGTGAGGACACCGGGGAGCTGTTTTTT. It codes for CASSLRGEDTGELFF.

The chain couples TRBV27 to TRBJ2-3, with 7 bases matching TRBD1. V trimming: 6 bases; J trimming: 8 bases; junction bases outside the gene matches: 5. CDR1 is MNHEY and CDR2 is SMNVEV in the germline V gene (reference sequence). This CDR3 has 12 residues. CDR3 region: CASSPGGSTQYF. The CDR3, as DNA: TGTGCCAGCAGCCCAGGGGGATCTACGCAGTATTTT.

The chain links TRBV11-2 to TRBJ2-1, with 8 bases lining up with TRBD2. V was clipped by 0 bases and J by 1 base; unmatched bases: 2. This CDR3 spans 16 amino acids. Per germline, CDR1 SGHAT and CDR2 FQNNGV. The CDR3 region is CASSLDPGGSYNEQFF. The CDR3 DNA follows: TGTGCCAGCAGCTTAGATCCGGGAGGGTCCTACAATGAGCAGTTCTTC.

The chain recombines TRBV2 with TRBJ1-4; maybe TRBD1 (6 bases). This CDR3 comprises 14 residues. V lost 4 bases, J lost 8 bases, and 14 bases lay in between. CDR1 and CDR2 (germline): SNHLY, FYNNEI. Here the CDR3 reads CASSGGGAGEKLFF. In DNA, the CDR3 is TGTGCCAGCAGTGGGGGGGGCGCGGGGGAAAAACTGTTTTTT.

CDR3 sequence (DNA): TGTGCCAGCAGCGCCGGACAGGGATCGTCTGGAAACACCATATATTTT. It encodes CASSAGQGSSGNTIYF. The chain combines TRBV9 with TRBJ1-3; TRBD1 aligns across 8 bases. This CDR3 has 16 amino acids. The J segment lost 1 base and the V segment lost 3 bases, leaving 6 bases of the junction unmatched. CDR1 SGDLS and CDR2 YYNGEE come from the germline V gene.

Concerning this clone: The DNA is left out, because the CDR3 cannot be placed on it with certainty; the CDR3 is given as TCRdb lists it. The chain combines TRBV2 with TRBJ2-1; the table's D call, TRBD2, was not checked against the DNA. The germline CDR1 and CDR2 sequences are SNHLY and FYNNEI. The CDR3 region is 12 residues in length, termini included. The CDR3 reads CASSDFRGEQFF.

The J gene is TRBJ2-5, the V gene TRBV30; the D gene is possibly TRBD1 (6 bases). This CDR3 comprises 16 residues. From germline, CDR1 is GTSNPN and CDR2 SVGIG (reference sequence). V lost 1 base and J 7 bases, leaving 22 bases between the germline ends. Here the CDR3 reads CAWSGGLGQGVVTQYF. The DNA of the CDR3 is TGTGCCTGGAGTGGGGGGCTTGGGCAGGGAGTCGTGACCCAGTACTTC.

The chain uses TRBV7-2 and TRBJ1-1; the D gene is possibly TRBD1 (5 bases). V was pared by 1 base and J by 0 bases, with 9 bases between. CDR3 length: 15 amino acids. The V gene's germline CDR1 is SGHTA and CDR2 FQGNSA. The CDR3 sequence is CASSLGGGLNTEAFF. The CDR3 DNA sequence: TGTGCCAGCAGCTTAGGGGGCGGTCTGAACACTGAAGCTTTCTTT.

The J gene is TRBJ2-3, the V gene TRBV5-6, with TRBD1 identical over 7 bases. CDR1 SGHDT and CDR2 YYEEEE come from the germline V gene. CDR3 length equals 14 residues. With V trimmed by 5 bases and J by 2 bases, 5 bases remained unmatched. CDR3 sequence reads: CASRLTGDTDTQYF. The CDR3 nucleotides are TGTGCCAGCAGACTTACAGGGGACACAGATACGCAGTATTTT. Full variable domain (rest looked up from reference TRBV5-6 and TRBJ2-3): DAGVTQSPTHLIKTRGQQVTLRCSPKSGHDTVSWYQQALGQGPQFIFQYYEEEERQRGNFPDRFSGHQFPNYSSELNVNALLLGDSALYLCASRLTGDTDTQYFGPGTRLTVL.